The source of this TCR beta chain is a study of pediatric ulcerative colitis. Measured with immunoSEQ multiplex PCR; TCRdb has only the in-frame clones, and not every one. In the table there are roughly 70,000 clones, roughly nine tenths of which are singletons. Trimming removed 3 bases from V and 8 bases from J, with 13 bases in between. Per the germline V gene, CDR1 is SGHAT and CDR2 is FQNNGV. This CDR3 is 14 amino acids long. The chain links TRBV11-2 to TRBJ1-4; D is uncertain. Material: blood. This clonotype was sampled from a boy aged 5-17 years with severe ulcerative colitis. The CDR3 DNA reads as TGTGCCAGCAGCTTCCGGACCCTAGGGGAAAAACTGTTTTTT. Its translation: CASSFRTLGEKLFF.